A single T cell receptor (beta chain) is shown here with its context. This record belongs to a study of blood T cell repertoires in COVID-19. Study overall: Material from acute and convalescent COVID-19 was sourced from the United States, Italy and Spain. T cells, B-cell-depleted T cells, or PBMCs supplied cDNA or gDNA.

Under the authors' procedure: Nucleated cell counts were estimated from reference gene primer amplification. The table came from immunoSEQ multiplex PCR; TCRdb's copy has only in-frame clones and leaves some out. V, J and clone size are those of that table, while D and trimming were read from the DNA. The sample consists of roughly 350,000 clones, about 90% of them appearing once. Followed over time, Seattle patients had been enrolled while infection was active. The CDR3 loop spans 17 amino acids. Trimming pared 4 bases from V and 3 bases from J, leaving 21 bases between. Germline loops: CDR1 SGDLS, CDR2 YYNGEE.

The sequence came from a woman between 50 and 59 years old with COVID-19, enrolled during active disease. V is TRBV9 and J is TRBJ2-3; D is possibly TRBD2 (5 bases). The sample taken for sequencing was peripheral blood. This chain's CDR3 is CASSLAPGSTKTDTQYF. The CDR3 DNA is TGTGCCAGCAGCCTCGCTCCGGGATCGACAAAAACAGATACGCAGTATTTT. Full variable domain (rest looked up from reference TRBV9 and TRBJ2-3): DSGVTQTPKHLITATGQRVTLRCSPRSGDLSVYWYQQSLDQGLQFLIQYYNGEERAKGNILERFSAQQFPDLHSELNLSSLELGDSALYFCASSLAPGSTKTDTQYFGPGTRLTVL.